Reported below is one T cell receptor beta chain. Its antigen is not identified. Both 60 Vbeta primers and 13 Jbeta primers went into the PCR. The protocol was immunoSEQ multiplex PCR, while the TCRdb copy is restricted to in-frame clones and leaves out a portion. The data contain about 120,000 clones, 60% to 85% of them singletons. The record originates from a study of cytomegalovirus exposure and HLA in healthy donors. Study results and limitations: The likely origin of a cluster of highly shared sequence variants was a sequencing artifact. A classifier reportedly called cytomegalovirus status with high sensitivity and specificity.

V was cut by 3 bases and J by 5 bases, with 16 bases left in between. This CDR3 comprises 15 residues. CDR1 and CDR2 (germline): MNHEY, SMNVEV (reference sequence). This TCR came from a female donor in good health and CMV-seronegative. Sequenced input: PBMCs. The chain couples TRBV27 to TRBJ2-5; D is unclear. CDR3 sequence (DNA): TGTGCCAGCAGTTTTGACGGTAAACGGGTTGAGACCCAGTACTTC. Protein: CASSFDGKRVETQYF.